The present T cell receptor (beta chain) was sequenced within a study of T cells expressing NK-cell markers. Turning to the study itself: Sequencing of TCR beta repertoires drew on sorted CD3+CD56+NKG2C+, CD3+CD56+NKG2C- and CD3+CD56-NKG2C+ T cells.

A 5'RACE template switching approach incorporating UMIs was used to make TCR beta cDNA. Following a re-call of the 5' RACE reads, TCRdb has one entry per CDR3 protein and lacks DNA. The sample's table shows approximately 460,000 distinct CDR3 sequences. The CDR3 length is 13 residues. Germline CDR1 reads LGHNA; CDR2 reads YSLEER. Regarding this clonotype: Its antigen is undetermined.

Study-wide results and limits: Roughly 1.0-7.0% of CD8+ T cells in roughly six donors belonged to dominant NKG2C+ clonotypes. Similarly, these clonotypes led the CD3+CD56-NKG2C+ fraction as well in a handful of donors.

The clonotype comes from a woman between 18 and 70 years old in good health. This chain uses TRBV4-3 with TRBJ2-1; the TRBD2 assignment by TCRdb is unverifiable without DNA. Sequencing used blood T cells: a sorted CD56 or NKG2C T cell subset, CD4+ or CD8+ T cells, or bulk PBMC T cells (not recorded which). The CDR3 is CASSRRDSYEQFF.